The TCR beta chain described here comes from a study of T-cell memory formation after mild COVID-19 (dated by TCRdb to 2020 to 2022). Regarding the research as a whole: TCR sequence clusters from the two donors were largely donor specific. The cohort comprised two young, previously healthy adult volunteers, one female and one male. In a couple of donors, T-cell clones that expanded and contracted after mild COVID-19 were followed by sequencing TCRalpha and TCRbeta repertoires longitudinally.

This clonotype was picked up a small number of times. It lacks a known antigen. The input lacks base qualities; no much larger clone sits a single base away. The study at large found these results: Clones that contracted from day 15 to 85 showed balanced CD4/CD8 phenotypes, whereas a second wave of clones that expanded from day 15 to 37 leaned towards CD4+. The study covered only a couple of mild cases, and larger cohorts including severe cases with pre-infection samples were considered necessary. Whether the second-wave clones peaking on day 37 were SARS-CoV-2 specific was not confirmed. Some responding clones were detected in pre-infection memory, suggesting pre-existing cross-reactive memory T cells joined the SARS-CoV-2 response. Contracting CD4+ clones turned up mainly in the CM and EM memory subsets, whereas EMRA was where CD8+ clones were enriched.

Sequencer: Illumina NovaSeq 6000. TCRalpha and TCRbeta cDNA libraries were built by 5'RACE with constant-segment primers, adding sample barcodes and unique molecular identifiers. Trizol reagent was used to extract RNA from every sample. Library amplification was performed in two PCR steps, and a second sample barcode and Illumina TruSeq adapters were introduced in the second step. Libraries were sequenced on an Illumina NovaSeq with 2 x 150 bp paired-end reads. The paper's processing steps were these. Demultiplexing of reads and collapsing into UMI-guided consensus sequences were performed with migec v1.2.7. Using mixcr v2.1.11, UMI consensuses were aligned to TRA and TRB V and J templates and then assembled into clonotypes. A clonotype was counted as expanded or contracted only if both edgeR and NoisET called the change significant, with noise models trained on biological replicates. For edgeR calls, the cutoffs were a false discovery rate-adjusted p below 0.01 and a log2 fold-change threshold of 1. As an exploratory analysis of dynamics, max-normalized trajectories of the 1000 most abundant clonotypes were examined by PCA with hierarchical clustering. Each responding clone was given a CD4 or CD8 phenotype based on the CD4+ and CD8+ repertoires, which had been sequenced separately. TCRdb applied fastp at Q25 and MiXCR to the public reads, then kept only in-frame beta chains. Every CDR3 protein is listed once, alongside the most common genes and DNA of its rows. These V and J calls derive from TCRdb rather than the authors' analysis. The table for this sample lists about 430,000 distinct CDR3 sequences; 18% of them were counted only once. The top ten constitute 20% to 25% of the sample.

Ficoll-Paque density gradient centrifugation was used to isolate PBMCs. V is clipped by 4 bases and J by 9 bases, and the sequence between their germline boundaries is 16 bases long. Sequences SNHLY (CDR1) and FYNNEI (CDR2) are obtained from the germline V gene. From the cysteine up to the phenylalanine, the CDR3 has a length of 14 residues. Of all the DNA, just the CDR3 is kept, 42 bases in frame from base 1. This TCR was recovered from a man younger than 30 who had mild COVID-19 (a few samples of this study predate the infection). The sample titles of this study are shuffled in the database, so cell type and time point are left out; the donor was told from shared clones. Material: PBMCs or a T cell subset sorted from them (not recorded which). This sequence uses TRBV2 and TRBJ2-1, and perhaps TRBD1 as D gene, on 5 matching bases. The sequenced DNA is TGTGCCAGCAGTGCCTTCCAGGGTCAAAGTGAGCAGTTCTTC. This sequence encodes CASSAFQGQSEQFF.